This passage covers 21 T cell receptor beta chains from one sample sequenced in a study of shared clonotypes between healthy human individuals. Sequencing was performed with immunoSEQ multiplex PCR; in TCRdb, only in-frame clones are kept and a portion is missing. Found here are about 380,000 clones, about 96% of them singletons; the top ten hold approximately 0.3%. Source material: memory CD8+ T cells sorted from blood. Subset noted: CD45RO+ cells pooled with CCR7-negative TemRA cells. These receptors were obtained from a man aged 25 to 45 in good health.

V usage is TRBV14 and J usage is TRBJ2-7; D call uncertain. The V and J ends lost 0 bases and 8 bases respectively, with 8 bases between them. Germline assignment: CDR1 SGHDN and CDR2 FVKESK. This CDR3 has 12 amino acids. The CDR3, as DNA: TGTGCCAGCAGCCAAGATTATGGGCAGCAGTACTTC. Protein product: CASSQDYGQQYF.

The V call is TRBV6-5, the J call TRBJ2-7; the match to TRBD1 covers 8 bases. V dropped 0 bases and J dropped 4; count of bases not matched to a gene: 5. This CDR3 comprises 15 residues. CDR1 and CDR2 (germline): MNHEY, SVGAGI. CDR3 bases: TGTGCCAGCAGTTACTCGCGGACAGGGCCGTACGAGCAGTACTTC. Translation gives CASSYSRTGPYEQYF.

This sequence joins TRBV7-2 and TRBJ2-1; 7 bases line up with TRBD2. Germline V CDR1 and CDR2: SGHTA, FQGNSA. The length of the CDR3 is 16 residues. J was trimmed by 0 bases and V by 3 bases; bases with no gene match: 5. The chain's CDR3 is CASSFTGTISYNEQFF. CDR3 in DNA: TGTGCCAGCAGCTTTACCGGGACTATCTCCTACAATGAGCAGTTCTTC.

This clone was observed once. The CDR3 DNA follows: TGTGCCAGCAGCTTAAAAGGAACCCAGTTTAGCGGCCCCACAGATACGCAGTATTTT. It encodes CASSLKGTQFSGPTDTQYF. The V call is TRBV7-2, the J call TRBJ2-3, with a weak D call TRBD2 (6 bases). The germline V and J ends were trimmed by 2 bases and 2 bases, with 23 bases remaining between them. Germline loops: CDR1 SGHTA, CDR2 FQGNSA. This CDR3 has 19 amino acids.

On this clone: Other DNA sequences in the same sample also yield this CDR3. The CDR3 loop reads CASSEALVSNQPQHF. Here the CDR3 DNA reads TGTGCCAGCAGTGAAGCCCTCGTGAGCAATCAGCCCCAGCATTTT. J is TRBJ1-5 and V is TRBV6-1; D remains unclear. Trimming pared 0 bases from V and 1 base from J, leaving 7 bases between. CDR3 size: 15 residues. Germline V gives CDR1 MNHNS, CDR2 SASEGT.

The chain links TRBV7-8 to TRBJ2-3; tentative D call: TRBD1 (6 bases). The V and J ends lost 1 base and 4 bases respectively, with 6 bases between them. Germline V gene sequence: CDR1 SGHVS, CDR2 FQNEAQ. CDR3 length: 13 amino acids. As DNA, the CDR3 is TGTGCCAGCAGCTTAGACAGGGCAGATACGCAGTATTTT. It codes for CASSLDRADTQYF.

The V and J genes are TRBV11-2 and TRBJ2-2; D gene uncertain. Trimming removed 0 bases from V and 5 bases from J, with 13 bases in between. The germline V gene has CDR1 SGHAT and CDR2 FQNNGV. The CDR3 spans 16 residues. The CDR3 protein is CASSLEIDWGTGELFF. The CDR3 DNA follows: TGTGCCAGCAGCTTAGAGATCGATTGGGGAACCGGGGAGCTGTTTTTT.

CDR3 bases: TGTGCCAGCAGCAAGGGACTAGCGGGAGTTGAGCAGTACTTC. Translating gives CASSKGLAGVEQYF. The V gene is TRBV9, the J gene TRBJ2-7, with 14 positions matching TRBD2. Germline loops: CDR1 SGDLS, CDR2 YYNGEE. The CDR3 covers 14 residues. V lost 4 bases and J lost 7; bases outside the gene matches: 4.

CDR3 DNA sequence: TGCAGCGTTGAGGAATGGTCGAGGAATGAGCAGTTCTTC. Translated: CSVEEWSRNEQFF. The chain has TRBV29-1 and TRBJ2-1; D uncertain. Germline lookup yields CDR1 SQVTM and CDR2 ANQGSEA. Trimming left V 3 bases short and J 7 bases short, with 13 bases between. The CDR3 runs to 13 residues.

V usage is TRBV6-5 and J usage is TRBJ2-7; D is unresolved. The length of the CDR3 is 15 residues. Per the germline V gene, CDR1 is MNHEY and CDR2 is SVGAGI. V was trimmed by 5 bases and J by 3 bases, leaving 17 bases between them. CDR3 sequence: CASSATRGRVYEQYF. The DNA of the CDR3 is TGTGCCAGCAGTGCCACCCGCGGACGAGTCTACGAGCAGTACTTC.

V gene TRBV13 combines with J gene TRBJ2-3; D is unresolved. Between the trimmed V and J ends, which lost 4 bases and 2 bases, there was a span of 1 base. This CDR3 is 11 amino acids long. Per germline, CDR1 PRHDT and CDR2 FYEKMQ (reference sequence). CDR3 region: CASSSTDTQYF. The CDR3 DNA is TGTGCCAGCAGCTCCACAGATACGCAGTATTTT.

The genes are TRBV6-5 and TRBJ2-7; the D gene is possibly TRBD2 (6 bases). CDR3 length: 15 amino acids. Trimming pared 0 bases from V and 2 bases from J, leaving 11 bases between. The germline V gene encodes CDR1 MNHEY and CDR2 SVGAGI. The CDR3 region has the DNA TGTGCCAGCAGTTACTCGTTTCGGGGGACCTACGAGCAGTACTTC. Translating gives CASSYSFRGTYEQYF.

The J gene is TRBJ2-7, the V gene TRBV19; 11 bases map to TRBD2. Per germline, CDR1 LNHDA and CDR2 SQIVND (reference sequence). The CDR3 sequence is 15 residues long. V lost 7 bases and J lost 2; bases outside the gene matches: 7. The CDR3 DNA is TGTGCCAGTACCGGTGTGACTAGCGGGACCTACGAGCAGTACTTC. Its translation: CASTGVTSGTYEQYF.

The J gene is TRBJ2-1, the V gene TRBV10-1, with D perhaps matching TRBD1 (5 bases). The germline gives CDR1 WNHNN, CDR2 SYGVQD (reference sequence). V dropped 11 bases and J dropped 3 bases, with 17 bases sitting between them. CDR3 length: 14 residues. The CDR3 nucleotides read TGCGCCCCGGTTACTCCAGGGATCTACAATGAGCAGTTCTTC. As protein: CAPVTPGIYNEQFF.

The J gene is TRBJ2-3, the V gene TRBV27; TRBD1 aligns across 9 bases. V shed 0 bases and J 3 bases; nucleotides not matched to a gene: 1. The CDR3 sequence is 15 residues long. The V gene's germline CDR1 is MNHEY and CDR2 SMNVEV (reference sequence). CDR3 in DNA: TGTGCCAGCAGTTTATCGGGACAGGGAACAGATACGCAGTATTTT. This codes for CASSLSGQGTDTQYF.

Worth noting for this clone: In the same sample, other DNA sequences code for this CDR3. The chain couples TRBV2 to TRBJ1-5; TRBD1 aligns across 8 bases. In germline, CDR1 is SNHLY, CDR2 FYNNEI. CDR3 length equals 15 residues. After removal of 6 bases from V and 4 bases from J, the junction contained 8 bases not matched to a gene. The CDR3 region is CASSVDRGSNQPQHF. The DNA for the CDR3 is TGTGCCAGCAGCGTAGACAGGGGCTCGAATCAGCCCCAGCATTTT. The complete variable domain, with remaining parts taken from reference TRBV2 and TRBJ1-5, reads EPEVTQTPSHQVTQMGQEVILRCVPISNHLYFYWYRQILGQKVEFLVSFYNNEISEKSEIFDDQFSVERPDGSNFTLKIRSTKLEDSAMYFCASSVDRGSNQPQHFGDGTRLSIL.

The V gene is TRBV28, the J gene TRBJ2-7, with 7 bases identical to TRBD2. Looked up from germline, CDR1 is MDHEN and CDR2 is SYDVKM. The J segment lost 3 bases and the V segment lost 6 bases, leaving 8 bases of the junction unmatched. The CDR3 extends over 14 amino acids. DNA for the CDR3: TGTGCCAGCAGGCGCGGGAGAACAGTCTACGAGCAGTACTTC. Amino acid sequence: CASRRGRTVYEQYF. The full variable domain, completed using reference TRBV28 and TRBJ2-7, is DVKVTQSSRYLVKRTGEKVFLECVQDMDHENMFWYRQDPGLGLRLIYFSYDVKMKEKGDIPEGYSVSREKKERFSLILESASTNQTSMYLCASRRGRTVYEQYFGPGTRLTVT.

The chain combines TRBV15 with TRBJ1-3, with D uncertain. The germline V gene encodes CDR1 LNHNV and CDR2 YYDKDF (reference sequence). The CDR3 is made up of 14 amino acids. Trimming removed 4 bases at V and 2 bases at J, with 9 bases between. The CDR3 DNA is TGTGCCACCAGCACCAGCCCGACTGGAAACACCATATATTTT. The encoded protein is CATSTSPTGNTIYF.

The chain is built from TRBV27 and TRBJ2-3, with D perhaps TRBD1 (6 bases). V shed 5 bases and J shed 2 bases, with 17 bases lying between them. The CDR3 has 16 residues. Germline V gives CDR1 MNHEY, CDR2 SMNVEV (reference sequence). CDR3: CASSLHLDRLTDTQYF. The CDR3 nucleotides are TGTGCCAGCAGTCTCCATTTGGACAGACTCACAGATACGCAGTATTTT.

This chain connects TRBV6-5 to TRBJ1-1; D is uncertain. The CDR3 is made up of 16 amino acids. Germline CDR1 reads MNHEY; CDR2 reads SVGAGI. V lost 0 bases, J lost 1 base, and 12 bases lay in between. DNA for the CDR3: TGTGCCAGCAGTTACTCGGGGAGTGCAGCGAACACTGAAGCTTTCTTT. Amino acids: CASSYSGSAANTEAFF.

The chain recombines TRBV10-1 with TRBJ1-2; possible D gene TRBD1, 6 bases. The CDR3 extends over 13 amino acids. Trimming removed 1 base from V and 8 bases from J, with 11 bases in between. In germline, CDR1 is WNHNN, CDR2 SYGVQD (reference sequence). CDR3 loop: CASSEWGARGYTF. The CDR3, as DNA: TGCGCCAGCAGTGAGTGGGGGGCGCGCGGCTACACCTTC.